These T cell receptor beta chains were read from a single sample in a study of beta chain features in type 1 diabetes. Profiling relied on immunoSEQ multiplex PCR, and the TCRdb table lists in-frame clones only, not all of them. This table has 400,000 to 500,000 clones, over 11% appearing once. Source material: naive CD4+ T cells from blood. These TCRs come from a man between 25 and 39 years old in good health. The CDR3 runs from the conserved cysteine through the conserved F or W. The D gene is left open where the match is weak. Clone size appears in some rows only: once, few, many, or a class for an expanded clone.

v_call	j_call	clone_size	d_call	cdr3_length	cdr3_aa
TRBV4-1	TRBJ1-2	NA	NA	17	CASSQGGRQQMDYGYTF
TRBV19	TRBJ2-1	few	TRBD2	13	CASSTILADEQFF
TRBV6-1	TRBJ2-6	NA	NA	11	CASSWANVLTF
TRBV5-4	TRBJ1-3	NA	NA	13	CASSPNSGNTIYF
TRBV9	TRBJ2-6	NA	NA	17	CASSVEAAPSGANVLTF
TRBV6-5	TRBJ2-1	few	NA	15	CASSYGTAPYNEQFF
TRBV11-3	TRBJ2-3	NA	NA	14	CASSRPGRTDTQYF
TRBV4-2	TRBJ2-5	NA	TRBD2	16	CASSQDRVAGAETQYF
TRBV9	TRBJ2-2	few	NA	15	CASSVGALSTGELFF
TRBV5-1	TRBJ2-1	NA	TRBD2	16	CASSLVAGAMVNEQFF
TRBV9	TRBJ2-7	NA	TRBD1	15	CASSMGQAFSYEQYF
TRBV5-6	TRBJ1-5	NA	TRBD1	15	CASSRRTGDGQPQHF
TRBV4-2	TRBJ2-5	few	NA	14	CASSQVGIQETQYF
TRBV4-3	TRBJ1-2	NA	NA	13	CASSQDYGYGYTF
TRBV14	TRBJ2-1	NA	NA	16	CASSQKEGHLSNEQFF
TRBV10-3	TRBJ2-3	NA	TRBD2	17	CAISELTSGATTDTQYF
TRBV7-2	TRBJ2-1	NA	TRBD2	15	CASSLTSGVYNEQFF
TRBV29-1	TRBJ2-3	NA	NA	13	CGVEIPGTDTQYF
TRBV7-9	TRBJ2-5	NA	NA	10	CASSGGTQYF
TRBV5-1	TRBJ2-5	NA	NA	16	CASSFGQGYEGETQYF
TRBV7-7	TRBJ2-1	NA	TRBD1	15	CASSPGTGTGNEQFF
TRBV5-4	TRBJ1-2	NA	TRBD1	12	CASSPTGPGYTF
TRBV7-9	TRBJ2-1	few	NA	15	CASSQMGEPYNEQFF
TRBV29-1	TRBJ2-3	few	TRBD2	13	CSVAHGTREAQYF
TRBV30	TRBJ2-1	NA	NA	11	CAWSIRREQFF
TRBV14	TRBJ2-5	NA	NA	16	CASSQGHWVGQETQYF
TRBV9	TRBJ2-5	few	TRBD2	13	CASSGTSAETQYF